These 12 T cell receptor beta chains were sequenced from one sample in a study of blood T cell repertoires in COVID-19 (dated by TCRdb to between 2020 and 2021). Libraries were built with the immunoSEQ multiplex PCR assay. TCRdb holds this immuneACCESS table with in-frame rearrangements only. Some clones are missing; in checked studies, unresolved V genes explain under half, and the rest has no known cause. In all, the sample holds tens of thousands of clones, and 86% of those were seen once. The ten biggest clones cover around a quarter of the sample. The sequencing input was peripheral blood. The receptor source for this set is a human donor in a cohort sampled during active COVID-19.

CDR3 sequence: CSVEHPGQPRYGYTF. The CDR3 DNA follows: TGCAGCGTTGAACATCCGGGACAGCCAAGGTATGGCTACACCTTC. This sequence joins TRBV29-1 and TRBJ1-2; TRBD1 matches at 7 bases. V gave up 2 bases and J gave up 5 bases; unmatched junction bases: 11. Germline V gene sequence: CDR1 SQVTM, CDR2 ANQGSEA. This CDR3 spans 15 amino acids.

The chain joins TRBV15 to TRBJ1-1, with D unclear. The CDR3 has 14 residues. V was pared by 0 bases and J by 5 bases, with 10 bases between. Germline V gene sequence: CDR1 LNHNV, CDR2 YYDKDF (reference sequence). The chain's CDR3 is CATSRDKAATEAFF. As DNA, the CDR3 is TGTGCCACCAGCAGAGATAAGGCAGCGACTGAAGCTTTCTTT.

The genes are TRBV28 and TRBJ2-5, with 7 bases aligning to TRBD1. The CDR3 runs 14 residues. V shed 4 bases, J shed 0 bases, and the junction held 2 bases outside the gene matches. CDR1 is MDHEN and CDR2 is SYDVKM in the germline V gene. Here the CDR3 DNA reads TGTGCCAGCAGTTCTACAGGGGACCAAGAGACCCAGTACTTC. It codes for CASSSTGDQETQYF.

This chain uses TRBV5-1 with TRBJ1-1; TRBD1 agrees at 8 bases. V gave up 4 bases and J gave up 0 bases; unmatched junction bases: 5. This CDR3 contains 15 residues. The germline CDR1 and CDR2 sequences are SGHRS and YFSETQ. The DNA for the CDR3 is TGCGCCAGCAGCCCCCAGACAGGGGTGAACACTGAAGCTTTCTTT. As protein: CASSPQTGVNTEAFF. Supplemented by reference TRBV5-1 and TRBJ1-1, the full variable domain reads KAGVTQTPRYLIKTRGQQVTLSCSPISGHRSVSWYQQTPGQGLQFLFEYFSETQRNKGNFPGRFSGRQFSNSRSEMNVSTLELGDSALYLCASSPQTGVNTEAFFGQGTRLTVV.

The rearrangement links TRBV24-1 to TRBJ2-5, with D maybe TRBD1 (6 bases). Germline CDR1 is KGHDR and CDR2 is SFDVKD. This CDR3 region has 16 residues. Trimming removed 1 base from V and 1 base from J, with 12 bases in between. CDR3 coding DNA: TGTGCCACCAGTGATTTTGGCAGGGGCCCCCAAGAGACCCAGTACTTC. Translating it yields CATSDFGRGPQETQYF.

This rearrangement joins TRBV6-5 to TRBJ2-6; D may be TRBD2 (6 bases). The CDR3 has 13 amino acids. CDR1 and CDR2 from the germline V gene are MNHEY and SVGAGI. The V gene lost 11 bases and the J gene lost 4 bases, with 12 bases spanning the gap. The CDR3 spells CAGGVSGANVLTF. The CDR3 nucleotides read TGTGCCGGAGGGGTTTCCGGGGCCAACGTCCTGACTTTC.

V is TRBV27 and J is TRBJ2-1, with TRBD1 as a possible D gene (6 bases). CDR1 and CDR2 (germline): MNHEY, SMNVEV (reference sequence). Trimming took 6 bases from V and 8 from J, leaving 17 bases between them. This CDR3 spans 14 amino acids. CDR3 residues: CASSKRSNRDEQFF. The DNA of the CDR3 is TGTGCCAGCAGCAAACGTAGCAACAGGGATGAGCAGTTCTTC.

The chain combines TRBV5-6 with TRBJ2-1, with 7 bases aligning to TRBD1. The V segment lost 2 bases and the J segment 0 bases; nucleotides outside the gene matches: 2. This CDR3 spans 15 amino acids. Germline CDR1 is SGHDT and CDR2 is YYEEEE. CDR3 amino acids: CASSFRGLSYNEQFF. Here the CDR3 DNA reads TGTGCCAGCAGCTTTAGGGGGCTCTCCTACAATGAGCAGTTCTTC.

J is TRBJ1-4 and V is TRBV25-1; D gene ambiguous. Germline V gives CDR1 MGHDK, CDR2 SYGVNS. Trimming took off 0 bases at V and 8 bases at J, with 16 bases between the two ends. There are 16 residues in the CDR3. The CDR3 reads CASSEYRVGRAEKLFF. DNA for the CDR3: TGTGCCAGCAGTGAATACCGGGTCGGGAGGGCGGAAAAACTGTTTTTT. Using reference TRBV25-1 and TRBJ1-4 for the parts outside the CDR3, the full variable domain is EADIYQTPRYLVIGTGKKITLECSQTMGHDKMYWYQQDPGMELHLIHYSYGVNSTEKGDLSSESTVSRIRTEHFPLTLESARPSHTSQYLCASSEYRVGRAEKLFFGSGTQLSVL.

The chain couples TRBV29-1 to TRBJ2-3; 7 positions agree with TRBD2. Germline V gene sequence: CDR1 SQVTM, CDR2 ANQGSEA. This CDR3 contains 13 residues. V lost 7 bases, J lost 4 bases, and 8 bases stayed unmatched. CDR3 sequence (DNA): TGCAGCGGCGGGGGACTTGCGGCAGATACGCAGTATTTT. This codes for CSGGGLAADTQYF.

The CDR3 sequence: CASSRNGQGNSPLHF. In DNA, the CDR3 is TGCGCCAGCAGCCGAAACGGACAGGGAAATTCACCCCTCCACTTT. The rearrangement joins TRBV5-1 to TRBJ1-6, with TRBD1 identical over 8 bases. The V gene end was trimmed by 4 bases and the J gene end by 7 bases; junction bases not matched to a gene: 7. The CDR3 runs to 15 residues. Germline V CDR1 and CDR2: SGHRS, YFSETQ.

This clone was recorded only once. The V gene is TRBV5-5, the J gene TRBJ2-1; maybe TRBD2 (5 bases). The germline gives CDR1 SGHKS, CDR2 YYEKEE (reference sequence). The CDR3 sequence is 12 residues long. Deletions cut 4 bases from V and 6 bases from J, with 8 bases between. The CDR3 region has the DNA TGTGCCAGCAGCCCCGGAGGCAATGAGCAGTTCTTC. This sequence encodes CASSPGGNEQFF.